These 30 T cell receptor beta chains were all obtained from the same sample, sequenced in a study of CD8 T cells in ankylosing spondylitis. TCRdb used MiXCR to reprocess the 5' RACE reads, holding one entry per CDR3 protein. The sample gives about 190,000 distinct CDR3 sequences, over 10% of which show up once; 8% to 13% is in the top ten. The sequenced material came from blood, either unsorted or a sorted T cell fraction (not recorded which). These receptors all stem from a female donor with ankylosing spondylitis or in good health (not recorded which).

The genes are TRBV7-2 and TRBJ1-2; no clear D gene. The CDR3 runs 14 residues. The germline gives CDR1 SGHTA, CDR2 FQGNSA. V was pared by 1 base and J by 1 base, with 7 bases between. The CDR3: CASSLDSDNYGYTF. The CDR3 nucleotides read TGTGCCAGCAGCTTAGACAGCGATAACTATGGCTACACCTTC.

This clonotype was found many times. The V and J genes are TRBV29-1 and TRBJ1-1; D possibly corresponds to TRBD1 (5 bases). This CDR3 comprises 13 residues. Deletions cut 7 bases from V and 2 bases from J, with 14 bases between. Per germline, CDR1 SQVTM and CDR2 ANQGSEA. This chain's CDR3 is CSANPGVNTEAFF. CDR3 sequence (DNA): TGCAGCGCTAACCCGGGGGTCAACACTGAAGCTTTCTTT.

This clonotype was found many times. The rearrangement joins TRBV12-3 or TRBV12-4 to TRBJ2-1; D may be TRBD2 (5 bases). The CDR3 loop spans 18 amino acids. The ends were cut back, 6 bases at V and 3 bases at J, with 24 bases in the middle. The CDR3: CASRPALARDSNYNEQFF. The CDR3 region has the DNA TGTGCCAGCAGACCAGCTCTAGCAAGGGATTCCAACTACAATGAGCAGTTCTTC.

This clonotype was found many times. The chain links TRBV5-1 to TRBJ2-7; no definite D call. The CDR3 spans 14 residues. Trimming removed 7 bases at V and 0 bases at J, with 14 bases between. Germline CDR1 and CDR2: SGHRS and YFSETQ. DNA of the CDR3: TGCGCCAGCTTCTGGGGTCCGAGCTCCTACGAGCAGTACTTC. This sequence encodes CASFWGPSSYEQYF.

Ten or more counts support this clonotype. The chain employs TRBV29-1 and TRBJ1-2, with 7 positions matching TRBD1. This CDR3 is built from 15 residues. The V gene end was trimmed by 6 bases and the J gene end by 4 bases; junction bases not matched to a gene: 14. Germline V gene sequence: CDR1 SQVTM, CDR2 ANQGSEA. CDR3 bases: TGCAGCGTCCGCGGGGTCCCGACAGGGAGCTATGGCTACACCTTC. Amino acids: CSVRGVPTGSYGYTF.

Only a few counts were recorded for this clonotype. The V call is TRBV11-1, the J call TRBJ2-5; 14 bases are shared with TRBD2. In germline, CDR1 is SGHAT, CDR2 FQDESV (reference sequence). The junction had 11 bases not matched to a gene; V was cut back by 6 bases and J by 5 bases. This CDR3 has 17 amino acids. This CDR3 reads CASRGTSGSSHGETQYF. CDR3 in DNA: TGTGCCAGCAGGGGGACTAGCGGGAGTTCGCACGGGGAGACCCAGTACTTC.

This clonotype was seen ten or more times. The V and J genes are TRBV12-3 or TRBV12-4 and TRBJ2-1; TRBD2 matches 10 bases. Trimming took 6 bases from V and 10 from J; bases not matched to a gene: 6. This CDR3 region has 13 residues. The CDR3, as DNA: TGTGCCAGCAGCACGGGACTAGCGAGGGAGCAGTTCTTC. It encodes CASSTGLAREQFF.

The sample holds many counts of this clonotype. The chain couples TRBV11-2 to TRBJ2-1; 8 nucleotides line up with TRBD2. The CDR3 contains 18 residues. J was trimmed by 9 bases and V by 5 bases; bases with no gene match: 21. CDR1 SGHAT and CDR2 FQNNGV come from the germline V gene. The DNA of the CDR3 is TGTGCCAGCAGCAATCGGGGGGGATCGCAAGGGAACCTGCGTGAGCAGTTCTTC. Its protein product is CASSNRGGSQGNLREQFF.

This clonotype appeared many times. This rearrangement joins TRBV24-1 to TRBJ1-2, with a possible D match to TRBD1 (6 bases). CDR1 is KGHDR and CDR2 is SFDVKD in the germline V gene. The CDR3 has 13 amino acids. Deletions cut 3 bases from V and 8 bases from J, with 12 bases between. CDR3 residues: CATSDPGGVGYTF. The CDR3 DNA reads as TGTGCCACCAGTGATCCGGGGGGCGTGGGCTACACCTTC.

This clonotype appeared once. This may be a read error: a much more frequent sequence differs by one nucleotide. The chain joins TRBV6-2 or TRBV6-3 to TRBJ2-1, with TRBD2 as a possible D gene (5 bases). The germline gives CDR1 MNHEY, CDR2 SVGEGT. Deletions cut 0 bases from V and 4 bases from J, with 13 bases between. There are 16 residues in the CDR3. The CDR3 reads CASSYSGGPLYNEQFF. CDR3 in DNA: TGTGCCAGCAGTTACTCCGGCGGGCCCCTTTACAATGAGCAGTTCTTC.

V is TRBV7-9 and J is TRBJ2-7; 8 nucleotides agree with TRBD2. This CDR3 contains 12 residues. The J segment lost 6 bases and the V segment lost 5 bases, leaving 3 bases of the junction unmatched. Germline V gives CDR1 SEHNR, CDR2 FQNEAQ (reference sequence). The CDR3 is CASSLGLAEQYF. The CDR3 DNA follows: TGTGCCAGCAGCCTAGGACTAGCCGAGCAGTACTTC.

A remark on this clonotype: This may come from a read error, since a much larger clone is one base off. The rearrangement joins TRBV3-1 to TRBJ1-2; D ambiguous. From germline, CDR1 is LGHDT and CDR2 YNNKEL (reference sequence). With 0 bases removed from V and 4 bases from J, the gap between germline ends came to 9 bases. The CDR3 totals 14 residues. CDR3 nucleotides: TGTGCCAGCAGCCAAGATGCAACTGTCTATGGCTACACCTTC. This translates into CASSQDATVYGYTF.

This clonotype has at least ten counts. For the CDR3, the DNA is TGTGCCAGCAGCCAGCGAGTGGCGGGAGGCACAGATACGCAGTATTTT. Its translation: CASSQRVAGGTDTQYF. The chain combines TRBV3-1 with TRBJ2-3; 7 nucleotides align to TRBD2. The CDR3 runs to 16 residues. Germline assignment: CDR1 LGHDT and CDR2 YNNKEL (reference sequence). Trimming cost V 3 bases and J 1 base; bases outside gene matches: 7.

A word on this clonotype: A much larger clone is a single base away; this may be a read error. This chain links TRBV18 with TRBJ1-1; D unresolved. Per germline, CDR1 KGHSH and CDR2 LQKENI. V lost 6 bases and J 8 bases, leaving 10 bases between the germline ends. The CDR3 has 11 residues. DNA for the CDR3: TGTGCCAGCTCCGGGGAGCCGGAAGCTTTCTTT. Its protein is CASSGEPEAFF.

The sample holds many counts of this clonotype. This rearrangement joins TRBV5-1 to TRBJ2-3; 9 bases fit TRBD2. Germline loops: CDR1 SGHRS, CDR2 YFSETQ. J lost 2 bases, V lost 4 bases, and 8 bases had no gene match. The CDR3 totals 16 residues. Here the CDR3 DNA reads TGCGCCAGCAGCACGGCGACTAGCGGACCCACAGATACGCAGTATTTT. It yields the protein CASSTATSGPTDTQYF.

The table lists this clonotype with many counts. The chain carries TRBV7-9 and TRBJ1-5; TRBD1 matches at 8 bases. The CDR3 is 15 residues long. V was pared by 4 bases and J by 4 bases, with 6 bases of the junction left unmatched. CDR1 and CDR2 from the germline V gene are SEHNR and FQNEAQ (reference sequence). The CDR3 nucleotides read TGTGCCAGCAGCTCGGACAGGGTTTGGAATCAGCCCCAGCATTTT. It is translated as CASSSDRVWNQPQHF.

In this sample, this clonotype turned up many times. The chain couples TRBV20-1 to TRBJ1-2, with D hard to call. The ends were cut back, 4 bases at V and 7 bases at J, with 22 bases in the middle. CDR3 length equals 15 residues. Germline V gene sequence: CDR1 DFQATT, CDR2 SNEGSKA (reference sequence). CDR3 sequence (DNA): TGCAGTGCTACCCCCCTTGGAGGGCAGCAAGGTGGCTACACCTTC. This translates into CSATPLGGQQGGYTF.

This clonotype was seen ten or more times. The rearrangement joins TRBV12-3 or TRBV12-4 to TRBJ1-1; D ambiguous. Trimming removed 4 bases from V and 1 base from J, with 7 bases in between. The CDR3 has 13 residues. This CDR3 reads CASSWKRNTEAFF. For the CDR3, the DNA is TGTGCCAGCAGTTGGAAGAGGAACACTGAAGCTTTCTTT.

This clonotype was recorded at least ten times. The chain has TRBV18 and TRBJ1-1; 12 bases agree with TRBD1. The CDR3 spans 17 residues. Germline-derived CDR1 and CDR2 are KGHSH and LQKENI. The J segment lost 0 bases and the V segment lost 3 bases, leaving 5 bases of the junction unmatched. The CDR3 loop is CASSPTGTGGLNTEAFF. The CDR3 DNA sequence: TGTGCCAGCTCACCGACCGGGACAGGGGGCTTGAACACTGAAGCTTTCTTT.

Worth noting for this clonotype: A read error may be the cause here, since a much bigger clone is one base away. The chain carries TRBV20-1 and TRBJ1-6; no reliable D call. Germline-derived CDR1 and CDR2 are DFQATT and SNEGSKA (reference sequence). The CDR3 runs to 16 residues. This CDR3 reads CCAREGGSEGISPLHF. For the CDR3, the DNA is TGCTGTGCTAGAGAGGGTGGTAGTGAGGGAATTTCACCCCTCCACTTT.

This clonotype has a count of ten or more. In DNA form, the CDR3 reads TGTGCCTGGAGTGTACGGGACCTTTGGTGGGAAGCTTTCTTT. Its translation: CAWSVRDLWWEAFF. The V call is TRBV30, the J call TRBJ1-1, with D perhaps matching TRBD1 (5 bases). The V and J ends lost 0 bases and 8 bases respectively, with 16 bases between them. Germline CDR1 and CDR2: GTSNPN and SVGIG (reference sequence). The CDR3 length is 14 residues.

The rearrangement uses TRBV20-1 and TRBJ1-4; maybe TRBD1 (6 bases). Trimming cost V 1 base and J 7 bases, with 13 bases left between them. The CDR3 has 14 residues. Germline V lookup: CDR1 DFQATT, CDR2 SNEGSKA (reference sequence). This CDR3 is CSARADRLGEKLFF. CDR3 sequence (DNA): TGCAGTGCTAGAGCTGACAGGCTCGGTGAAAAACTGTTTTTT.

This clonotype was observed at least ten times. The rearrangement links TRBV7-2 to TRBJ1-4; D remains ambiguous. Trimming removed 3 bases at V and 7 bases at J, with 12 bases between. The CDR3 runs 14 residues. Germline CDR1 SGHTA, CDR2 FQGNSA. CDR3 DNA: TGTGCCAGCAGCTTGAGGGCAGGAACTGAAAAACTGTTTTTT. Encoded protein: CASSLRAGTEKLFF. Variable domain in full (rest from reference TRBV7-2 and TRBJ1-4): GAGVSQSPSNKVTEKGKDVELRCDPISGHTALYWYRQSLGQGLEFLIYFQGNSAPDKSGLPSDRFSAERTGGSVSTLTIQRTQQEDSAVYLCASSLRAGTEKLFFGSGTQLSVL.

This clonotype showed up many times. The gene calls are TRBV25-1 and TRBJ1-1, with D tentatively TRBD1 (6 bases). V was cut by 1 base and J by 4 bases, with 13 bases left in between. The CDR3 is 15 amino acids. Germline CDR1 MGHDK, CDR2 SYGVNS. This chain's CDR3 is CASSELEGGITEAFF. The CDR3 coding sequence is TGTGCCAGCAGTGAATTAGAAGGGGGGATCACTGAAGCTTTCTTT.

This clonotype was seen many times. The chain employs TRBV24-1 and TRBJ2-2; D gene unclear. This CDR3 has 13 amino acids. Per germline, CDR1 KGHDR and CDR2 SFDVKD. Trimming stripped 5 bases from V and 5 bases from J, with 8 bases between. The CDR3 is CATSVQGTGELFF. DNA of the CDR3: TGTGCCACCAGTGTTCAAGGGACCGGGGAGCTGTTTTTT.

This sequence joins TRBV20-1 and TRBJ1-2; 7 bases fit TRBD1. Germline CDR1 DFQATT, CDR2 SNEGSKA (reference sequence). This CDR3 comprises 16 residues. V was clipped by 0 bases and J by 7 bases; unmatched bases: 14. The CDR3 spells CSAREGDLGQGVGYTF. As DNA, the CDR3 is TGCAGTGCTAGAGAGGGGGACTTGGGGCAGGGGGTTGGCTACACCTTC.

This clonotype was observed many times. CDR3 DNA: TGTGCCAGCAGCTCAGGAAGGGAGCGTGGTCAGCCCCAGCATTTT. This translates into CASSSGRERGQPQHF. This rearrangement joins TRBV7-2 to TRBJ1-5, with no clear D. The CDR3 totals 15 residues. Germline loops: CDR1 SGHTA, CDR2 FQGNSA. Between the trimmed V and J ends, which lost 4 bases and 6 bases, there was a span of 16 bases.

By share, this clonotype counts as large. The rearrangement links TRBV4-3 to TRBJ1-6; D is unresolved. V lost 0 bases and J 7 bases, leaving 10 bases between the germline ends. Germline V CDR1 and CDR2: LGHNA, YSLEER. This CDR3 has 15 residues. CDR3 in amino acids: CASSQDSAQNSPLHF. CDR3 nucleotide sequence: TGCGCCAGCAGCCAAGATTCAGCACAAAATTCACCCCTCCACTTT.

A few counts support this clonotype. The chain has TRBV7-8 and TRBJ2-1; D not certain. The CDR3 is 15 amino acids. Germline CDR1 SGHVS, CDR2 FQNEAQ. With 7 bases removed from V and 0 bases from J, the gap between germline ends came to 13 bases. The CDR3 spells CASIVGPSSYNEQFF. CDR3 nucleotide sequence: TGTGCCAGCATTGTGGGCCCCAGCTCCTACAATGAGCAGTTCTTC.

This chain links TRBV5-5 with TRBJ2-4, with 8 bases identical to TRBD2. Germline CDR1 is SGHKS and CDR2 is YYEKEE (reference sequence). The V segment lost 1 base and the J segment 8 bases; nucleotides outside the gene matches: 8. The CDR3 has 15 residues. CDR3 sequence reads: CASSLKSGGGDIQYF. DNA for the CDR3: TGTGCCAGCAGCTTGAAGTCGGGAGGGGGGGACATTCAGTACTTC.